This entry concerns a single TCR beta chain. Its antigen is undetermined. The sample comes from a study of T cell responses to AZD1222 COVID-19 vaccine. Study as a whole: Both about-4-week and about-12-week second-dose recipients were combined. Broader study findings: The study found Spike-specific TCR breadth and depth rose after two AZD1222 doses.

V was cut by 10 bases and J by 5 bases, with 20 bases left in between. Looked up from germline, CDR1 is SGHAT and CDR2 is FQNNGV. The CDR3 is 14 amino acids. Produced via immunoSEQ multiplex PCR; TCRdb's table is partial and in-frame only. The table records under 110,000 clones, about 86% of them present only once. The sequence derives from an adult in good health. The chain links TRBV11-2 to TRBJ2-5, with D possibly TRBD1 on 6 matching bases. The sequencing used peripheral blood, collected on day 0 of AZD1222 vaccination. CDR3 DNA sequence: TGTGCCATAGGGGGACGGACTGTGATGGAGACCCAGTACTTC. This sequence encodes CAIGGRTVMETQYF.